What follows is one T cell receptor (beta chain) and its context. The antigen remains unidentified. The data stem from a study of coeliac disease. Across the whole study: Without high-resolution HLA typing, biased TRBV7-2 usage was queried.

Findings of the study overall: Of coeliac lamina propria samples, about 50% of the 18 held published gliadin-specific TRB sequences, versus 1 of 6 controls.

Cells were frozen in aliquots of approximately 450,000, and one aliquot per fraction was sequenced. The length of the CDR3 is 10 residues. The V gene lost 8 bases and the J gene lost 5 bases, with 5 bases spanning the gap. Germline V gene data show CDR1 as MNHEY and CDR2 as SVGAGI. Data came from immunoSEQ multiplex PCR; TCRdb stores just in-frame clones and leaves some out. This sample yields about 2,200 clones, of which about 65% are seen a single time; around 9.2% belongs to the top ten. The TCR originated in a woman in her twenties or thirties with active celiac disease. The chain couples TRBV6-5 to TRBJ2-3, with unresolved D. The sample consisted of lamina propria lymphocytes from the gut. CDR3 protein: CASLVDTQYF. DNA for the CDR3: TGTGCCAGCCTCGTAGATACGCAGTATTTT.